These 3 T cell receptor beta chains share one sample of origin, sequenced in a study of breast tumors, draining lymph nodes, adjacent tissues (TCRdb year 2016). The lymph node samples were taken from the axillary draining lymph nodes of breast cancer patients. The library was prepared using multiplex PCR. The sequencing machine was an Illumina HiSeq 2000. TCRdb reanalyzed the raw reads on its own, using fastp at Q25 for trimming and MiXCR for clone calling, and kept in-frame beta chains. Every entry covers one CDR3 protein and lists the most common genes and DNA from its rows. This sample gives about 200,000 distinct CDR3 sequences in total; approximately 36% of them show up just once. The top ten hold approximately 3.6% of the sample. The sample consisted of axillary lymph node tissue. Source of these receptors: a female donor with breast cancer. Some clones in this sample may be carry-over from other donors' samples.

The rearrangement links TRBV2 to TRBJ2-2; 8 nucleotides line up with TRBD2. The CDR3 is 15 residues long. Per the germline V gene, CDR1 is SNHLY and CDR2 is FYNNEI. V lost 6 bases to trimming and J lost 5 bases; unmatched junction nucleotides: 8. The chain's CDR3 is CASSPGGARTGELFF. The CDR3 DNA follows: TGTGCCAGCAGCCCGGGAGGGGCGAGGACCGGGGAGCTGTTTTTT.

The V gene is TRBV18, the J gene TRBJ2-5, with D perhaps assigned TRBD1 or TRBD2 (5 bases each). This CDR3 is 13 amino acids long. The germline gives CDR1 KGHSH, CDR2 LQKENI. Trimming left V 5 bases short and J 3 bases short, with 10 bases between. As DNA, the CDR3 is TGTGCCAGCTCATCTGGGGGTGAAGAGACCCAGTACTTC. It is translated as CASSSGGEETQYF.

Ten or more counts support this clonotype. The V gene is TRBV7-6, the J gene TRBJ1-6; weak D call: TRBD1 (5 bases). The CDR3 runs 16 residues. Trimming took 0 bases from V and 7 from J, leaving 13 bases between them. The germline CDR1 and CDR2 sequences are SGHVS and FNYEAQ. In DNA form, the CDR3 reads TGTGCCAGCAGCTTAGCGGCAGGGAGAACAAATTCACCCCTCCACTTT. Translation gives CASSLAAGRTNSPLHF.